Sequencing of this T cell receptor (beta chain) was carried out in a study of breast tumors, draining lymph nodes, adjacent tissues. Via MiXCR, TCRdb re-called the multiplex PCR reads, giving one row per CDR3 protein. In the table there are about 130,000 distinct CDR3 sequences, 20% to 25% of which are singletons. This clonotype appeared many times. Its specificity is not known. This CDR3 has 13 amino acids. Germline V lookup: CDR1 SQVTM, CDR2 ANQGSEA. V trimming: 6 bases; J trimming: 3 bases; junction bases outside the gene matches: 5. Whole-study results and caveats: Tumor repertoires ranked between lymph nodes and nontumor tissue in diversity, with V and J gene preferences. Compared with basal-like, luminal-like tumors shared significantly more repertoire with nontumor tissue.

Axillary draining lymph nodes of breast cancer patients supplied the node samples. This rearrangement joins TRBV29-1 to TRBJ1-5, with 7 nucleotides matching TRBD1. The sequencing input was axillary lymph node tissue. The origin of this receptor is a female donor with breast cancer. Some clones in this sample may be carry-over from other donors' samples. Here the CDR3 DNA reads TGCAGCGTGCCGACAGGGCCCAATCAGCCCCAGCATTTT. It yields the protein CSVPTGPNQPQHF.